This TCR beta chain was recorded in a study of persistence of HIV-infected CD4 T cells. Turning to the study itself: Donors were ART-treated; their CMV- and Gag-responding CD4+ T cells were isolated. Up to roughly 180 mL blood was drawn at multiple time points; a couple of donors had single-time leukapheresis.

Lysates of CMV-infected fibroblasts at 10 ug/mL stimulated these cells. CD40L/CD69 double-negative CD45RO-high memory CD4+ T cells were collected. The libraries were made with immunoSEQ version 4 in survey mode. Data came from immunoSEQ multiplex PCR; TCRdb stores just in-frame clones and leaves some out. Counted here are roughly 30,000 clones, roughly four fifths occurring once; the ten biggest clones make up 4.6%. Note on this clone: Antigen specificity is unknown.

This TCR was sampled from an adult man with HIV who was CMV-seropositive. The sequences come from CD4+ T cells sorted from PBMCs after 18-hour stimulation, collected from a patient who received antiretroviral therapy.

The CDR3 reads CASSFPITVYSNQPQHF. The DNA for the CDR3 is TGTGCCAGCAGTTTCCCTATCACAGTGTATAGCAATCAGCCCCAGCATTTT. V gene TRBV28 combines with J gene TRBJ1-5; D is unresolved. The V gene lost 3 bases and the J gene lost 0 bases, with 15 bases spanning the gap. This CDR3 contains 17 residues. Germline-derived CDR1 and CDR2 are MDHEN and SYDVKM.